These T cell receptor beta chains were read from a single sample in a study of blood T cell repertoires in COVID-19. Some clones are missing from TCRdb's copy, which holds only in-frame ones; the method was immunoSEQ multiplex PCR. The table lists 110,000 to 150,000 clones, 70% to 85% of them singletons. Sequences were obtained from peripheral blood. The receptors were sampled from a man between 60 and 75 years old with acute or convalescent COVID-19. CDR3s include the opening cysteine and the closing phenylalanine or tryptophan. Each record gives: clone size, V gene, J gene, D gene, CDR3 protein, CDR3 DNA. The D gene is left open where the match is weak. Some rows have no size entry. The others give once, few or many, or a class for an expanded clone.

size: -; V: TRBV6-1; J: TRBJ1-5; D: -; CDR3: CASSEVRVHSNQPQHF; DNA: TGTGCCAGCAGTGAAGTGAGGGTACATAGCAATCAGCCCCAGCATTTT
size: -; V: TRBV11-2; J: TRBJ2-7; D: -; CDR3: CASSLAQTTYEQYF; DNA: TGTGCCAGCAGCTTAGCTCAGACAACCTACGAGCAGTACTTC
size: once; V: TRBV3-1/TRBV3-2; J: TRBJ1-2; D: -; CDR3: CASSLGQQNGYTF; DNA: TGTGCCAGCAGCCTCGGACAACAAAATGGCTACACCTTC
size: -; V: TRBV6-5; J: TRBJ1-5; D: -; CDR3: CASTGDRSPNQPQHF; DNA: TGTGCCAGCACCGGCGACAGATCCCCCAATCAGCCCCAGCATTTT
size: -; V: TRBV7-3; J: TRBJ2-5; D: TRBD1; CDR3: CASSKGQGRQETQYF; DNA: TGTGCCAGCAGCAAAGGACAGGGGCGCCAAGAGACCCAGTACTTC
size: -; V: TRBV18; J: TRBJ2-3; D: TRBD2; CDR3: CASSPPRSGRSTDTQYF; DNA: TGTGCCAGCTCACCACCTAGGAGCGGGAGAAGCACAGATACGCAGTATTTT
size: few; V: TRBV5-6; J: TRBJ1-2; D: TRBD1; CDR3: CASSSRVTGGPDGYTF; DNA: TGTGCCAGCAGCTCCCGGGTTACAGGGGGCCCGGATGGCTACACCTTC
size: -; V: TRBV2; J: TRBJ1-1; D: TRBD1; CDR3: CASLDRVNTEAFF; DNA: TGTGCCAGCCTCGACAGGGTTAACACTGAAGCTTTCTTT
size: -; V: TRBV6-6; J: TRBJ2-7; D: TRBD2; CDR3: CATSSGLAAGYEQYF; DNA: TGTGCCACCTCCTCCGGGCTAGCGGCAGGATACGAGCAGTACTTC
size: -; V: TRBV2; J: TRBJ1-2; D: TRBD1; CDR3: CASSADRGTHGYTF; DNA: TGTGCCAGCAGTGCCGACAGGGGAACACATGGCTACACCTTC
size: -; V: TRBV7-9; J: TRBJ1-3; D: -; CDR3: CASSLGEASGNTIYF; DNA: TGTGCCAGCAGCTTAGGGGAGGCCTCTGGAAACACCATATATTTT
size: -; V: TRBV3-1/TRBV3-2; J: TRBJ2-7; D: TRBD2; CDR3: CASTPWAGGEQYF; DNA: TGTGCTAGCACCCCGTGGGCGGGAGGCGAGCAGTACTTC
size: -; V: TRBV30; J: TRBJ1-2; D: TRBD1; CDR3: CAWTRSGGYGYTF; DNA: TGTGCCTGGACCCGCTCAGGGGGATATGGCTACACCTTC
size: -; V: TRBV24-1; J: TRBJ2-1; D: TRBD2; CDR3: CATRGAGAWGEQFF; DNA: TGTGCCACCAGAGGTGCGGGAGCCTGGGGTGAGCAGTTCTTC
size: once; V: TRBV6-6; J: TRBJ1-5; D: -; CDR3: CASTPGFDQPQHF; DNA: TGTGCCAGCACCCCAGGTTTCGATCAGCCCCAGCATTTT
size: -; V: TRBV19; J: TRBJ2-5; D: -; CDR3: CASSTLDSKETQYF; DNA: TGTGCCAGTAGTACGCTTGACAGTAAAGAGACCCAGTACTTC
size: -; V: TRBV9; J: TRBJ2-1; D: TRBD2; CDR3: CASSVLAGGVNEQFF; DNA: TGTGCCAGCAGCGTGCTAGCGGGAGGTGTGAATGAGCAGTTCTTC
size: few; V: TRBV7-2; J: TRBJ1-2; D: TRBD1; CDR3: CASSPNRGEYGYTF; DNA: TGTGCCAGCAGCCCTAACAGGGGGGAATATGGCTACACCTTC
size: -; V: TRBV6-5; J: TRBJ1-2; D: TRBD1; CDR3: CARGQGRGGYTF; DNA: TGTGCCAGGGGACAGGGTAGAGGCGGCTACACCTTC
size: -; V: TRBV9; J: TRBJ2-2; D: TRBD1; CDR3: CASSEGTGGTGELFF; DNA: TGTGCCAGCAGCGAGGGGACAGGGGGAACCGGGGAGCTGTTTTTT